The 21 T cell receptor beta chains below all came from one sample that was sequenced in a study of T cell responses to AZD1222 COVID-19 vaccine. Sequencing was performed with immunoSEQ multiplex PCR; in TCRdb, only in-frame clones are kept and a portion is missing. The sample lists about 140,000 clones, 80% to 90% seen once, with around 1.6% in the top ten. This specimen was peripheral blood, taken on day 0 of AZD1222 vaccination. The receptors shown here come from an adult in good health.

The chain recombines TRBV5-1 with TRBJ1-1; 9 bases are shared with TRBD1. V trimming: 0 bases; J trimming: 7 bases; junction bases outside the gene matches: 4. This CDR3 is 14 amino acids long. CDR1 is SGHRS, CDR2 YFSETQ, per germline. The chain's CDR3 is CASSLGTGGFEAFF. In DNA, the CDR3 is TGCGCCAGCAGCTTGGGCACAGGGGGCTTTGAAGCTTTCTTT.

V is TRBV27 and J is TRBJ1-2, with D possibly matching TRBD1 (6 bases). The CDR3 covers 14 residues. Trimming left V 6 bases short and J 1 base short, with 12 bases between. The germline CDR1 and CDR2 sequences are MNHEY and SMNVEV (reference sequence). The DNA of the CDR3 is TGTGCCAGCAGGGGGACAACAATTAACTATGGCTACACCTTC. Translated, it gives CASRGTTINYGYTF.

The chain combines TRBV20-1 with TRBJ1-2; a weak D match, TRBD1 (6 bases). V was cut by 3 bases and J by 4 bases, with 18 bases left in between. From germline, CDR1 is DFQATT and CDR2 SNEGSKA (reference sequence). This CDR3 has 15 amino acids. DNA of the CDR3: TGCAGTGCTAGTCCCCTAATTGACAGGATCTATGGCTACACCTTC. Protein product: CSASPLIDRIYGYTF.

This rearrangement joins TRBV7-8 to TRBJ1-3; 8 bases map to TRBD1. The CDR3 sequence is 14 residues long. From germline, CDR1 is SGHVS and CDR2 FQNEAQ. V was clipped by 4 bases and J by 3 bases; unmatched bases: 2. The CDR3 loop reads CASSSDRVGNTIYF. As DNA, the CDR3 is TGTGCCAGCAGCTCGGACAGGGTTGGAAACACCATATATTTT.

The rearrangement joins TRBV6-1 to TRBJ1-2; D not certain. Germline-derived CDR1 and CDR2 are MNHNS and SASEGT. V was shortened by 0 bases and J by 5 bases, with 7 bases between the two germline ends. The CDR3 consists of 13 residues. The CDR3 sequence is CASSEAWIYGYTF. CDR3 DNA: TGTGCCAGCAGTGAAGCTTGGATATATGGCTACACCTTC.

Only a few counts were recorded for this clone. This chain links TRBV7-9 with TRBJ2-7; the D gene is possibly TRBD1 (5 bases). The CDR3 loop spans 15 amino acids. V was cut by 2 bases and J by 6 bases, with 17 bases left in between. Germline V lookup: CDR1 SEHNR, CDR2 FQNEAQ (reference sequence). CDR3: CASSLWGGPTLEQYF. As DNA, the CDR3 is TGTGCCAGCAGCTTATGGGGCGGCCCGACCCTCGAGCAGTACTTC.

This CDR3 is CASRETSGKETQYF. The CDR3 nucleotides read TGTGCCAGCAGAGAGACTAGCGGTAAAGAGACCCAGTACTTC. The chain combines TRBV2 with TRBJ2-5; 9 bases align to TRBD2. Per the germline V gene, CDR1 is SNHLY and CDR2 is FYNNEI. The V segment lost 6 bases and the J segment 3 bases; nucleotides outside the gene matches: 5. The CDR3 consists of 14 residues.

The rearrangement uses TRBV27 and TRBJ2-7; D uncertain. V lost 2 bases and J 3 bases, leaving 14 bases between the germline ends. Germline lookup yields CDR1 MNHEY and CDR2 SMNVEV (reference sequence). This CDR3 contains 15 residues. CDR3 nucleotides: TGTGCCAGCAGTTTAGACCGCAGCAGTTTCTACGAGCAGTACTTC. As protein: CASSLDRSSFYEQYF.

This rearrangement joins TRBV6-5 to TRBJ1-2; 8 nucleotides match TRBD1. CDR3 length: 13 amino acids. Germline V gene lookup returns CDR1 MNHEY and CDR2 SVGAGI. The ends lost 6 bases at V and 7 bases at J; junction bases unmatched: 7. CDR3 sequence reads: CASRFDRGTGYTF. CDR3 sequence (DNA): TGTGCCAGCAGATTCGACAGGGGCACTGGCTACACCTTC.

The rearrangement links TRBV2 to TRBJ1-3; unclear D gene. V lost 5 bases to trimming and J lost 0 bases, with 23 bases between them. Germline CDR1 and CDR2: SNHLY and FYNNEI. The CDR3 spans 19 residues. The CDR3 DNA reads TGTGCCAGCAGTCTACCGGGCCAGCGAGTGACTAGCTCTGGAAACACCATATATTTT. The encoded protein is CASSLPGQRVTSSGNTIYF.

The chain combines TRBV18 with TRBJ1-1; a possible D gene is TRBD1 (5 bases). Germline CDR1 and CDR2: KGHSH and LQKENI. The length of the CDR3 is 14 residues. V was shortened by 7 bases and J by 4 bases, with 16 bases between the two germline ends. The CDR3 DNA is TGTGCCAGCTGCTCTCTAGGGCAGGGCACTGAAGCTTTCTTT. It translates to CASCSLGQGTEAFF.

This rearrangement joins TRBV30 to TRBJ1-5; TRBD1 might be the D (5 bases). Between the trimmed V and J ends, which lost 2 bases and 4 bases, there was a span of 12 bases. CDR3 length: 14 residues. Germline V gene data show CDR1 as GTSNPN and CDR2 as SVGIG (reference sequence). In DNA form, the CDR3 reads TGTGCCTGGAGTAACTTCCAGGGAAATCAGCCCCAGCATTTT. The encoded protein is CAWSNFQGNQPQHF. Supplemented by reference TRBV30 and TRBJ1-5, the full variable domain reads SQTIHQWPATLVQPVGSPLSLECTVEGTSNPNLYWYRQAAGRGLQLLFYSVGIGQISSEVPQNLSASRPQDRQFILSSKKLLLSDSGFYLCAWSNFQGNQPQHFGDGTRLSIL.

The rearrangement links TRBV30 to TRBJ1-4; D is possibly TRBD1 (5 bases). The CDR3 consists of 12 residues. Germline lookup yields CDR1 GTSNPN and CDR2 SVGIG (reference sequence). Trimming pared 3 bases from V and 7 bases from J, leaving 9 bases between. The CDR3 coding sequence is TGTGCCTGGAGCGCCACAGGTGAAAAACTGTTTTTT. Amino acids: CAWSATGEKLFF.

The gene calls are TRBV5-1 and TRBJ2-5, with D perhaps matching TRBD1 (5 bases). This CDR3 has 13 residues. Trimming stripped 2 bases from V and 5 bases from J, with 10 bases between. The V gene's germline CDR1 is SGHRS and CDR2 YFSETQ. CDR3 in DNA: TGCGCCAGCAGCTTAGGGGTTGGGGAGACCCAGTACTTC. Amino acid sequence: CASSLGVGETQYF.

This clone was seen only once. The rearrangement joins TRBV5-1 to TRBJ2-4, with 8 positions matching TRBD1. The CDR3 consists of 15 residues. The germline gives CDR1 SGHRS, CDR2 YFSETQ. V gave up 3 bases and J gave up 8 bases; unmatched junction bases: 10. The CDR3 DNA is TGCGCCAGCAGCTCACGGCCGACAGGGGTCGACATTCAGTACTTC. Its protein product is CASSSRPTGVDIQYF.

This clone was found a few times. The chain is built from TRBV27 and TRBJ1-5; D ambiguous. Germline CDR1 is MNHEY and CDR2 is SMNVEV (reference sequence). Trimming removed 4 bases from V and 4 bases from J, with 8 bases in between. The CDR3 is 13 amino acids. The CDR3 here is CASSSYRNQPQHF. CDR3 nucleotide sequence: TGTGCCAGCAGTTCTTACCGAAATCAGCCCCAGCATTTT.

This rearrangement joins TRBV7-8 to TRBJ2-2, with D tentatively TRBD2 (5 bases). V lost 0 bases and J 2 bases, leaving 7 bases between the germline ends. The CDR3 loop spans 15 amino acids. CDR1 and CDR2 (germline): SGHVS, FQNEAQ. In nucleotides, the CDR3 is TGTGCCAGCAGCTTAGCGCGGACTAACACCGGGGAGCTGTTTTTT. Translated: CASSLARTNTGELFF.

The chain employs TRBV28 and TRBJ2-5, with TRBD1 matching over 7 bases. With 6 bases clipped from V and 4 bases from J, the junction kept 5 bases outside the gene matches. This CDR3 contains 13 residues. Germline CDR1 MDHEN, CDR2 SYDVKM. In DNA, the CDR3 is TGTGCCAGCAGCACAGGGGACGGAGAGACCCAGTACTTC. Protein product: CASSTGDGETQYF.

This chain links TRBV12-3 or TRBV12-4 with TRBJ2-7; unclear D gene. This CDR3 comprises 12 residues. Trimming took off 5 bases at V and 3 bases at J, with 8 bases between the two ends. The CDR3 nucleotides are TGTGCCAGCAGTCCCACCGGCTACGAGCAGTACTTC. It specifies CASSPTGYEQYF.

Note on this clone: At one boundary the junction diverges from the germline segment, which might be a read error. The J gene is TRBJ1-1, the V gene TRBV6-2 or TRBV6-3; perhaps TRBD1 as D (5 bases). The CDR3 loop spans 14 amino acids. Per the germline V gene, CDR1 is MNHEY and CDR2 is SVGEGT. CDR3 loop: CASSYGAGNPEAFF. The CDR3 DNA reads as TGTGCCAGCAGTTATGGGGCCGGGAACCCTGAAGCTTTCTTT.

The gene calls are TRBV5-1 and TRBJ2-1, with TRBD1 matching 10 bases. Germline CDR1 and CDR2: SGHRS and YFSETQ. The length of the CDR3 is 18 residues. Trimming at V came to 0 bases and at J to 5 bases, leaving 11 bases not matched to a gene. The CDR3 bases are TGCGCCAGCAGCTTGGGGGCCCCCGGGACAGGGGCGCACAATGAGCAGTTCTTC. Its protein product is CASSLGAPGTGAHNEQFF.